A selection of T cell receptor beta chains follows, all from one sample in a study of monozygotic twins with inflammatory bowel disease. From the 5' RACE reads, TCRdb lists one entry per CDR3 protein and no DNA. This repertoire includes 200,000 to 250,000 distinct CDR3 sequences. The sequenced sample was blood. The receptor source for this set is a human donor with ulcerative colitis or Crohn's disease, or a healthy co-twin of an affected twin (not recorded which). CDR3s include the opening cysteine and the closing phenylalanine or tryptophan. Fields, in order: CDR3 protein, V gene, clone size, J gene. Clone size appears in some rows only: once, few, many, or a class for an expanded clone.

CDR3 protein: CASSPVDLSYNSPLHF
V gene: TRBV18
clone size: NA
J gene: TRBJ1-6

CDR3 protein: CATSKDEYPGQPQHF
V gene: TRBV15
clone size: NA
J gene: TRBJ1-5

CDR3 protein: CASSSGTGLYEQYF
V gene: TRBV7-2
clone size: medium-sized
J gene: TRBJ2-7

CDR3 protein: CASSEGVGYTF
V gene: TRBV6-1
clone size: NA
J gene: TRBJ1-2

CDR3 protein: CASSFRTGEGTEAFF
V gene: TRBV5-1
clone size: NA
J gene: TRBJ1-1

CDR3 protein: CASSRGGQRQETQYF
V gene: TRBV7-6
clone size: NA
J gene: TRBJ2-5

CDR3 protein: CASSLGQGGEQFF
V gene: TRBV28
clone size: NA
J gene: TRBJ2-1

CDR3 protein: CASGDLIGADTQYF
V gene: TRBV5-1
clone size: NA
J gene: TRBJ2-3

CDR3 protein: CASSIAGTGNNEQFF
V gene: TRBV7-3
clone size: NA
J gene: TRBJ2-1

CDR3 protein: CASSLGQTDYNEQFF
V gene: TRBV7-3
clone size: NA
J gene: TRBJ2-1

CDR3 protein: CASSLGPNYEQYF
V gene: TRBV5-1
clone size: NA
J gene: TRBJ2-7

CDR3 protein: CASSYGGGGGGYTF
V gene: TRBV6-5
clone size: NA
J gene: TRBJ1-2

CDR3 protein: CASSPRSGGYEQYF
V gene: TRBV4-1
clone size: NA
J gene: TRBJ2-7

CDR3 protein: CASSIYGRVNTEAFF
V gene: TRBV12-3/TRBV12-4
clone size: NA
J gene: TRBJ1-1

CDR3 protein: CASSPTNGLSYTF
V gene: TRBV7-9
clone size: NA
J gene: TRBJ1-2

CDR3 protein: CASSPPSTGREAFF
V gene: TRBV19
clone size: NA
J gene: TRBJ1-1

CDR3 protein: CAISTQEENQPQHF
V gene: TRBV10-3
clone size: NA
J gene: TRBJ1-5

CDR3 protein: CASSAPQGLYGYTF
V gene: TRBV7-9
clone size: NA
J gene: TRBJ1-2

CDR3 protein: CASSFRVNYGYTF
V gene: TRBV28
clone size: NA
J gene: TRBJ1-2

CDR3 protein: CASSLSQNTGELFF
V gene: TRBV5-1
clone size: NA
J gene: TRBJ2-2

CDR3 protein: CASSLLLTSTDTQYF
V gene: TRBV5-1
clone size: NA
J gene: TRBJ2-3

CDR3 protein: CASRDTGASETQYF
V gene: TRBV2
clone size: NA
J gene: TRBJ2-5

CDR3 protein: CASSVGGKLFF
V gene: TRBV11-2
clone size: NA
J gene: TRBJ1-4

CDR3 protein: CASSAGTADGKLFF
V gene: TRBV5-1
clone size: NA
J gene: TRBJ2-2

CDR3 protein: CASSGRQGPYEQYF
V gene: TRBV7-2
clone size: NA
J gene: TRBJ2-7

CDR3 protein: CASSLAPQGMNTEAFF
V gene: TRBV5-1
clone size: NA
J gene: TRBJ1-1

CDR3 protein: CSAREGGRSGANVLTF
V gene: TRBV20-1
clone size: NA
J gene: TRBJ2-6